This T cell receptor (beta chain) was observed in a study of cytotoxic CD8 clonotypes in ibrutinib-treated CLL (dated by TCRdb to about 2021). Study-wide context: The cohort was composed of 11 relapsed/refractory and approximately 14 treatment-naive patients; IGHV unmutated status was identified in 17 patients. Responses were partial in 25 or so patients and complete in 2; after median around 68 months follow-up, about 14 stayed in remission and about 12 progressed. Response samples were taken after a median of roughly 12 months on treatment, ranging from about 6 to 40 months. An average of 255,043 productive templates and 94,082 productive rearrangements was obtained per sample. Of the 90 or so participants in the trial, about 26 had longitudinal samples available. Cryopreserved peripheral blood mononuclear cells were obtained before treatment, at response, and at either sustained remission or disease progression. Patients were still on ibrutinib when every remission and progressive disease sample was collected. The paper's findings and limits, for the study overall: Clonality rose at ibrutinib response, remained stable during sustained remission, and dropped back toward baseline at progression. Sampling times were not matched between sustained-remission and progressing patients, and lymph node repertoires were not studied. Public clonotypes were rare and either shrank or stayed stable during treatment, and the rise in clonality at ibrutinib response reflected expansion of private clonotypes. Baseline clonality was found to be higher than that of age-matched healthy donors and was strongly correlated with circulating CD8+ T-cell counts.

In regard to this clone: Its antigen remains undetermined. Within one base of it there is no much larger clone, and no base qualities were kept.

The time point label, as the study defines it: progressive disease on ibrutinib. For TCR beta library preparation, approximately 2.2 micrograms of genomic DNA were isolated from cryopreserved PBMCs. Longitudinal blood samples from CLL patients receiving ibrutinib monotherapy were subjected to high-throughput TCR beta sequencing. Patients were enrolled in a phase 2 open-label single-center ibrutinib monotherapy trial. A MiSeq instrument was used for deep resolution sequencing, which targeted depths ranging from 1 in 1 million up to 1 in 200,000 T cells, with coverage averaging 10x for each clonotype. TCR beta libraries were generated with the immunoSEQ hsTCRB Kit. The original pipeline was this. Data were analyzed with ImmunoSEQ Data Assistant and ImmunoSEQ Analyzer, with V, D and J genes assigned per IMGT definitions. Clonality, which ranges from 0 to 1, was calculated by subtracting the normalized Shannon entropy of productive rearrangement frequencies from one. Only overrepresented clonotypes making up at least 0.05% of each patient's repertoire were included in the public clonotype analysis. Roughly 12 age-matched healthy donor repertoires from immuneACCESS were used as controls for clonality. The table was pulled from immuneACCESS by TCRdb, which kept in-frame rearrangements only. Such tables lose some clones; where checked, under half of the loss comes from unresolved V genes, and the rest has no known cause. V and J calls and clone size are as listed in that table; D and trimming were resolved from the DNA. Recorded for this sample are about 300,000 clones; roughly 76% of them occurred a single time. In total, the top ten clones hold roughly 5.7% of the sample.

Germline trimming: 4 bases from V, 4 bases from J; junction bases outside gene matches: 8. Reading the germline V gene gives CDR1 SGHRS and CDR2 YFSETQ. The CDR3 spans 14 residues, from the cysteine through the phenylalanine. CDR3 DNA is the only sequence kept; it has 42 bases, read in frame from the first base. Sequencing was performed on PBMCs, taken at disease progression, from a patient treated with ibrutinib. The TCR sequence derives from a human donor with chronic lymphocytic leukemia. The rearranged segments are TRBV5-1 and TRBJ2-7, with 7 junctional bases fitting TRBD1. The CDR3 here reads CASSTGTDGYEQYF. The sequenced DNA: TGCGCCAGCAGCACCGGGACAGATGGATACGAGCAGTACTTC.